The rows below give T cell receptor beta chains drawn from one sample of a study of blood T cell repertoires in COVID-19. The assay was immunoSEQ multiplex PCR, and TCRdb's table has in-frame clones only and misses some. The sample carries 94,000 or so clones, roughly 91% recorded once. The sequenced material came from peripheral blood. The receptors derive from an elderly woman with active COVID-19. Both conserved end residues are part of each CDR3. D genes are given only for firm matches. A row's size may be missing; if present it is once, few, many or a size class.

clone_size | d_call | j_call | v_call | cdr3_aa | cdr3_nt
- | - | TRBJ2-2 | TRBV6-6 | CASSYSMRRNTGELFF | TGTGCCAGCAGTTACTCGATGCGGAGGAACACCGGGGAGCTGTTTTTT
- | TRBD1 | TRBJ1-1 | TRBV3-1/TRBV3-2 | CASSQGGQGVDAFF | TGTGCCAGCAGCCAAGGTGGGCAGGGGGTTGATGCTTTCTTT
- | TRBD1 | TRBJ2-5 | TRBV3-1/TRBV3-2 | CASSQTGTGVSETQYF | TGTGCCAGCAGCCAAACCGGGACAGGGGTGTCAGAGACCCAGTACTTC
- | TRBD2 | TRBJ2-3 | TRBV5-1 | CASSPTSGSPDTQYF | TGCGCCAGCAGCCCGACTAGCGGGAGTCCAGATACGCAGTATTTT
- | - | TRBJ2-3 | TRBV28 | CASSLWAGRGHTDTQYF | TGTGCCAGCAGCCTCTGGGCGGGGAGGGGACACACAGATACGCAGTATTTT
- | - | TRBJ2-5 | TRBV18 | CASLGGETQYF | TGTGCCAGCCTGGGGGGAGAGACCCAGTACTTC
- | - | TRBJ2-1 | TRBV11-2 | CASSLGQNNEQFF | TGTGCCAGCAGCTTAGGGCAGAACAATGAGCAGTTCTTC
- | TRBD1 | TRBJ2-7 | TRBV30 | CAWMGQGHEQYF | TGTGCCTGGATGGGACAGGGCCACGAGCAGTACTTC
- | TRBD2 | TRBJ2-1 | TRBV28 | CASSLAGVGYNEQFF | TGTGCCAGCAGTTTGGCGGGAGTAGGGTACAATGAGCAGTTCTTC
- | TRBD1 | TRBJ1-1 | TRBV7-2 | CATQGDIYTEAFF | TGTGCCACTCAGGGGGATATTTACACTGAAGCTTTCTTT
- | - | TRBJ1-3 | TRBV20-1 | CSASSRVSGNTIYF | TGCAGTGCTAGTTCTCGAGTCTCTGGAAACACCATATATTTT
- | - | TRBJ2-5 | TRBV18 | CASSDWGVETQYF | TGTGCCAGCTCAGATTGGGGAGTCGAGACCCAGTACTTC
- | - | TRBJ2-7 | TRBV19 | CASSIGHLYEQYF | TGTGCCAGTAGTATAGGCCACCTATACGAGCAGTACTTC
- | - | TRBJ2-2 | TRBV4-1 | CASSQVAGSRAGELFF | TGCGCCAGCAGCCAAGTCGCAGGGTCTCGCGCCGGGGAGCTGTTTTTT
- | TRBD2 | TRBJ2-1 | TRBV7-3 | CASSQTAGGQNEQFF | TGTGCCAGCAGCCAAACAGCGGGAGGACAAAATGAGCAGTTCTTC
- | - | TRBJ2-1 | TRBV21-1 | CASSNRGLAGVLSYNEQFF | TGTGCCAGCAGCAATAGAGGACTAGCGGGAGTATTGTCCTACAATGAGCAGTTCTTC
- | TRBD1 | TRBJ2-7 | TRBV28 | CASRHRDRGLYEQYF | TGTGCCAGCAGGCACCGGGACAGGGGGCTCTACGAGCAGTACTTC
few | - | TRBJ2-7 | TRBV12-2 | CASRLVWGRLAGISYEQYF | TGTGCAAGTCGCTTAGTTTGGGGCAGACTAGCGGGAATCTCCTACGAGCAGTACTTC
- | - | TRBJ1-1 | TRBV29-1 | CSAEYRGGAFF | TGCAGCGCCGAGTACCGAGGTGGCGCTTTCTTT
- | TRBD2 | TRBJ2-3 | TRBV19 | CASSIDFGTSGSVNRRDTQYF | TGTGCCAGTAGTATAGATTTTGGGACTAGCGGGAGCGTGAACCGGAGGGATACGCAGTATTTT